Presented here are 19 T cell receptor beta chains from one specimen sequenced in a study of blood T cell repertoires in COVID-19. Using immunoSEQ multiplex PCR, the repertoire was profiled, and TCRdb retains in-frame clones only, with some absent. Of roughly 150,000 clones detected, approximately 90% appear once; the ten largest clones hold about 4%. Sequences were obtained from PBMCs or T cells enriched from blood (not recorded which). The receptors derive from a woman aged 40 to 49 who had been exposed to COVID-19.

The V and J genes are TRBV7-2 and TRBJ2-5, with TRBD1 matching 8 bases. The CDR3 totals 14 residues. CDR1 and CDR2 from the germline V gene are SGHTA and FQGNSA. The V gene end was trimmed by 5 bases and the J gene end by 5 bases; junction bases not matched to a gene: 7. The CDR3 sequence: CASSHRQGRETQYF. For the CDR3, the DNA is TGTGCCAGCAGCCATCGACAGGGGCGGGAGACCCAGTACTTC. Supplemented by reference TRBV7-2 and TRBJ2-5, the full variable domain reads GAGVSQSPSNKVTEKGKDVELRCDPISGHTALYWYRQSLGQGLEFLIYFQGNSAPDKSGLPSDRFSAERTGGSVSTLTIQRTQQEDSAVYLCASSHRQGRETQYFGPGTRLLVL.

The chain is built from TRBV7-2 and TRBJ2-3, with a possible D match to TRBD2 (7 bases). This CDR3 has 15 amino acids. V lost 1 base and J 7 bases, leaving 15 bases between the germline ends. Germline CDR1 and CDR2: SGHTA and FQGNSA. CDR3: CASSLEGGGLYTQYF. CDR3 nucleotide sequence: TGTGCCAGCAGCTTAGAGGGGGGGGGTTTATATACGCAGTATTTT.

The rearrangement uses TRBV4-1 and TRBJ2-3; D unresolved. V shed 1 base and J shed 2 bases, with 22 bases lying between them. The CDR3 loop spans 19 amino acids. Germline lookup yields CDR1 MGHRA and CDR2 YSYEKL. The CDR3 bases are TGCGCCAGCAGCCAAGGGTTAGGAGTATCGGTCTCTTCCACAGATACGCAGTATTTT. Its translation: CASSQGLGVSVSSTDTQYF.

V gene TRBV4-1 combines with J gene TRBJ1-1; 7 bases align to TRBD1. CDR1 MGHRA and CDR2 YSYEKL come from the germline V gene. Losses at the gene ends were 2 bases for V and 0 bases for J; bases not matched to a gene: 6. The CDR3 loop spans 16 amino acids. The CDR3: CASSQLGDSMNTEAFF. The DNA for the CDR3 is TGCGCCAGCAGCCAATTAGGGGACAGTATGAACACTGAAGCTTTCTTT.

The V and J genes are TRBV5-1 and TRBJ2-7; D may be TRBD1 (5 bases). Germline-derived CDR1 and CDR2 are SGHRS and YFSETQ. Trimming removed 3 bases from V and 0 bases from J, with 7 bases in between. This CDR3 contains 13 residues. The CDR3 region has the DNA TGCGCCAGCAGCTCAACAGGCTCCTACGAGCAGTACTTC. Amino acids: CASSSTGSYEQYF.

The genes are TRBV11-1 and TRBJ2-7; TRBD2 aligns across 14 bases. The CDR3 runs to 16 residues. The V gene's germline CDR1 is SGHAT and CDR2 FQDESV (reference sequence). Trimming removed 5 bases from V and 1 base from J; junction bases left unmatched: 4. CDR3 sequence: CASSTRLAGGSYEQYF. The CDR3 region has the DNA TGTGCCAGCAGCACCCGACTAGCGGGGGGGTCCTACGAGCAGTACTTC.

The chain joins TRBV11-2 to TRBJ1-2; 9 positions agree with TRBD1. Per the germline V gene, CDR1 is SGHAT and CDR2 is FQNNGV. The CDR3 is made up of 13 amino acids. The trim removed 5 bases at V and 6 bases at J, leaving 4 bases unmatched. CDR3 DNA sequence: TGTGCCAGCAGCCCCCGGGACAGGGATGGCTACACCTTC. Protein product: CASSPRDRDGYTF.

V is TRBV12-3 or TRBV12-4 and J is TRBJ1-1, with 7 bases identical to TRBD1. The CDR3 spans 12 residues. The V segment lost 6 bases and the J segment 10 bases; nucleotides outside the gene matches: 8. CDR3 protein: CASSPTGIPAFF. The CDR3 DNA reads TGTGCCAGCAGCCCGACAGGGATTCCAGCTTTCTTT.

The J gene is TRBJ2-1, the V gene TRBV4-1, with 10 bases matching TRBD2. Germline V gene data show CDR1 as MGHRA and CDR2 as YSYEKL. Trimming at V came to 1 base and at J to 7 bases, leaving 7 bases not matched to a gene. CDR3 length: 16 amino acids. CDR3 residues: CASSQVSLAGKNEQFF. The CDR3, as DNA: TGCGCCAGCAGCCAAGTTTCACTAGCGGGGAAAAATGAGCAGTTCTTC.

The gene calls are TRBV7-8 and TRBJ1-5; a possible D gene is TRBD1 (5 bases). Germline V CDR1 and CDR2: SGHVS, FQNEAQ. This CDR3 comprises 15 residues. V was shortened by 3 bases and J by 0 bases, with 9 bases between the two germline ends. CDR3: CASSFTRVSNQPQHF. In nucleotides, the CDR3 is TGTGCCAGCAGCTTCACCAGGGTTAGCAATCAGCCCCAGCATTTT.

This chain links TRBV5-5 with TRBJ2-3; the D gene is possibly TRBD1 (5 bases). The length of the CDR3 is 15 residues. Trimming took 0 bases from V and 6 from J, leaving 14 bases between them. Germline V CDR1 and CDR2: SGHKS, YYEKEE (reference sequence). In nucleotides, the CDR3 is TGTGCCAGCAGCTTGGTGGCAGGCCCAGGGGATACGCAGTATTTT. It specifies CASSLVAGPGDTQYF. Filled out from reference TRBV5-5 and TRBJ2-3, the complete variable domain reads DAGVTQSPTHLIKTRGQQVTLRCSPISGHKSVSWYQQVLGQGPQFIFQYYEKEERGRGNFPDRFSARQFPNYSSELNVNALLLGDSALYLCASSLVAGPGDTQYFGPGTRLTVL.

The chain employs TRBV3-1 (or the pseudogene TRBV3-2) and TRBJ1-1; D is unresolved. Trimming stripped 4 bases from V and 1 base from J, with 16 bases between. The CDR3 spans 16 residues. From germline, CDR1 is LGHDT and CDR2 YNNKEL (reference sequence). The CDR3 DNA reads TGTGCCAGCAGCCCGGCTCCTCTAAGACAGAACACTGAAGCTTTCTTT. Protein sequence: CASSPAPLRQNTEAFF.

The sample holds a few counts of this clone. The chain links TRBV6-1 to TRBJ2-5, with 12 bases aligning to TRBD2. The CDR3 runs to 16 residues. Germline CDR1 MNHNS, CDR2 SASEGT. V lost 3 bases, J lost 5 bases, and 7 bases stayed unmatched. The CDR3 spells CASSDGLAGGKETQYF. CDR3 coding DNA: TGTGCCAGCAGTGATGGGCTAGCGGGAGGGAAGGAGACCCAGTACTTC.

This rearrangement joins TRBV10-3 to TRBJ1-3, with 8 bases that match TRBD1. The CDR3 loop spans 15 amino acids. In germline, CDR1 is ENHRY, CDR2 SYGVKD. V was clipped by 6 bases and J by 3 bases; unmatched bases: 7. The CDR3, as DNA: TGTGCCATCAGCCGAACAGGGGGGGTTGGAAACACCATATATTTT. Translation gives CAISRTGGVGNTIYF.

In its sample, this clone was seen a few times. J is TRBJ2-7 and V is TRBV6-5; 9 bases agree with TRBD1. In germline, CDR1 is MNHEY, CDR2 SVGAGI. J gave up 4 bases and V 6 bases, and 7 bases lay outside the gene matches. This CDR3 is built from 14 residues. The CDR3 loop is CASRPTGGRYEQYF. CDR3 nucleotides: TGTGCCAGCAGACCCACAGGGGGCCGGTACGAGCAGTACTTC.

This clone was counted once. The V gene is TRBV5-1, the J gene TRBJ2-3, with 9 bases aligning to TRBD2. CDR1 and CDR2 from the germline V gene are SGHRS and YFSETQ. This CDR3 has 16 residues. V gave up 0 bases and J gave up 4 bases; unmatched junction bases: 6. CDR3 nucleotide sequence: TGCGCCAGCAGCTTGGGAGCGGGAGGAACCGCAGATACGCAGTATTTT. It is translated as CASSLGAGGTADTQYF.

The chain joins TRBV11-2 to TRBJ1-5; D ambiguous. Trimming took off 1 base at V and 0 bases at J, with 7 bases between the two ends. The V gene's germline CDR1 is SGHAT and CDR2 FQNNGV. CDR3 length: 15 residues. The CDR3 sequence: CASSLGLLSNQPQHF. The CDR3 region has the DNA TGTGCCAGCAGCTTAGGACTCCTTAGCAATCAGCCCCAGCATTTT.

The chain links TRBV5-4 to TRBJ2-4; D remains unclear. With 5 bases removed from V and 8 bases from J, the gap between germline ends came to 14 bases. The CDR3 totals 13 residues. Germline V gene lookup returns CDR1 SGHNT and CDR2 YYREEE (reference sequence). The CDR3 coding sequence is TGTGCCAGCAGACCCGGTGGTGGAGACATTCAGTACTTC. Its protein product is CASRPGGGDIQYF.

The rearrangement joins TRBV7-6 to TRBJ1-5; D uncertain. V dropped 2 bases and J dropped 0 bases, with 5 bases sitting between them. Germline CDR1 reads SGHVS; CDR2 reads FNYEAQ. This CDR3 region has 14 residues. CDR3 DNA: TGTGCCAGCAGCTTACCAGGTAGCAATCAGCCCCAGCATTTT. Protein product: CASSLPGSNQPQHF.